The 25 T cell receptor beta chains reported below all come from one sample, sequenced in a study of blood T cell repertoires in COVID-19. Sequenced by immunoSEQ multiplex PCR; TCRdb stores in-frame clones only, minus some. The sample has some 300,000 clones, 70% to 90% seen once. Sequencing was performed on PBMCs or T cells enriched from blood (not recorded which). The receptors come from a woman in her fifties or sixties in a cohort exposed to, infected with or recovered from COVID-19 (not recorded which).

The chain combines TRBV30 with TRBJ2-7; 8 nucleotides agree with TRBD1. V gave up 2 bases and J gave up 5 bases; unmatched junction bases: 8. From germline, CDR1 is GTSNPN and CDR2 SVGIG (reference sequence). This CDR3 comprises 14 residues. This CDR3 reads CAWSLLTGVHEQYF. CDR3 DNA sequence: TGTGCCTGGAGTCTCTTGACAGGGGTGCACGAGCAGTACTTC.

The rearrangement uses TRBV11-3 and TRBJ2-7; TRBD1 aligns across 10 bases. CDR1 is SGHNT and CDR2 is YENEEA in the germline V gene. This CDR3 is built from 15 residues. V trimming: 0 bases; J trimming: 3 bases; junction bases outside the gene matches: 2. CDR3 sequence: CASSLETGGSYEQYF. The CDR3 coding sequence is TGTGCCAGCAGCTTAGAGACAGGGGGCAGCTACGAGCAGTACTTC. The full variable domain, rest sourced from reference TRBV11-3 and TRBJ2-7, is EAGVVQSPRYKIIEKKQPVAFWCNPISGHNTLYWYLQNLGQGPELLIRYENEEAVDDSQLPKDRFSAERLKGVDSTLKIQPAELGDSAVYLCASSLETGGSYEQYFGPGTRLTVT.

The V and J genes are TRBV19 and TRBJ2-2, with 8 bases that match TRBD2. The J segment lost 6 bases and the V segment lost 6 bases, leaving 0 bases of the junction unmatched. The CDR3 consists of 12 residues. From germline, CDR1 is LNHDA and CDR2 SQIVND (reference sequence). The CDR3, as DNA: TGTGCCAGTAGGGGACTAGCCGGGGAGCTGTTTTTT. Amino acids: CASRGLAGELFF.

This chain's CDR3 is CASSLRGGSTDTQYF. The CDR3 DNA reads TGTGCCAGCAGCCTACGGGGAGGGAGCACAGATACGCAGTATTTT. This chain links TRBV6-5 with TRBJ2-3, with TRBD2 identical over 7 bases. CDR3 length: 15 amino acids. V gave up 6 bases and J gave up 0 bases; unmatched junction bases: 6. Per the germline V gene, CDR1 is MNHEY and CDR2 is SVGAGI.

The chain couples TRBV5-6 to TRBJ1-5, with D hard to call. Germline V gene lookup returns CDR1 SGHDT and CDR2 YYEEEE. This CDR3 is 14 amino acids long. The V and J ends lost 1 base and 4 bases respectively, with 9 bases between them. CDR3 bases: TGTGCCAGCAGCTTGTACGAGACTAATCAGCCCCAGCATTTT. It is translated as CASSLYETNQPQHF.

The chain uses TRBV24-1 and TRBJ2-1, with TRBD2 identical over 7 bases. This CDR3 contains 14 residues. J gave up 10 bases and V 6 bases, and 11 bases lay outside the gene matches. CDR1 and CDR2 from the germline V gene are KGHDR and SFDVKD. The CDR3 here is CATSPTGRRREQFF. CDR3 coding DNA: TGTGCCACCAGTCCTACCGGGAGGAGGAGGGAGCAGTTCTTC.

The chain combines TRBV7-9 with TRBJ2-3; no reliable D call. This CDR3 comprises 11 residues. Per germline, CDR1 SEHNR and CDR2 FQNEAQ (reference sequence). The V and J ends lost 5 bases and 5 bases respectively, with 5 bases between them. The CDR3 DNA follows: TGTGCCAGCAGCGCCGGAGATACGCAGTATTTT. This encodes CASSAGDTQYF.

A few counts support this clone. The V gene is TRBV7-2, the J gene TRBJ2-7; 8 nucleotides agree with TRBD1. V lost 5 bases to trimming and J lost 4 bases; unmatched junction nucleotides: 19. Germline CDR1 SGHTA, CDR2 FQGNSA. This CDR3 has 18 amino acids. The CDR3 nucleotides are TGTGCCAGCAGCCCAGGGCCCAGACAGGGGTCGGCGAATTACGAGCAGTACTTC. Translating gives CASSPGPRQGSANYEQYF.

This chain links TRBV18 with TRBJ2-2; D may be TRBD1 (6 bases). The germline V and J ends were trimmed by 1 base and 9 bases, with 18 bases remaining between them. Germline V gives CDR1 KGHSH, CDR2 LQKENI. The length of the CDR3 is 16 residues. The CDR3 region has the DNA TGTGCCAGCTCACCACAAGACAGGATGTCTTTACGGGAGCTGTTTTTT. It specifies CASSPQDRMSLRELFF.

The chain carries TRBV7-2 and TRBJ2-5; a possible D gene is TRBD2 (7 bases). V dropped 8 bases and J dropped 1 base, with 29 bases sitting between them. The CDR3 spans 19 residues. Germline V gene data show CDR1 as SGHTA and CDR2 as FQGNSA. CDR3 in amino acids: CASSPGRTSSAGAQETQYF. The DNA for the CDR3 is TGTGCCAGCTCTCCCGGTCGGACTAGTAGTGCGGGGGCCCAAGAGACCCAGTACTTC.

The CDR3 loop reads CASSLRTSGSGEQFF. The CDR3 nucleotides are TGCGCCAGCAGCTTGAGGACTAGCGGGAGCGGTGAGCAGTTCTTC. This chain joins TRBV5-1 and TRBJ2-1; 13 nucleotides align to TRBD2. The junction had 4 bases not matched to a gene; V was cut back by 1 base and J by 9 bases. The CDR3 covers 15 residues. The V gene's germline CDR1 is SGHRS and CDR2 YFSETQ.

The V call is TRBV27, the J call TRBJ1-1, with D maybe TRBD1 (5 bases). This CDR3 is 10 amino acids long. The V gene lost 11 bases and the J gene lost 5 bases, with 9 bases spanning the gap. Germline V gene lookup returns CDR1 MNHEY and CDR2 SMNVEV (reference sequence). DNA of the CDR3: TGTGCCGCAGGGTGGACTGAAGCTTTCTTT. Amino acid sequence: CAAGWTEAFF.

There are a few counts of this clone. The chain has TRBV15 and TRBJ2-7, with D tentatively TRBD1 (7 bases). Trimming stripped 0 bases from V and 5 bases from J, with 11 bases between. CDR3 length equals 14 residues. Germline CDR1 is LNHNV and CDR2 is YYDKDF (reference sequence). Here the CDR3 reads CATSREGGGDEQYF. Written as DNA, the CDR3 is TGTGCCACCAGCAGAGAAGGAGGGGGCGACGAGCAGTACTTC.

This chain links TRBV28 with TRBJ1-2; D is unclear. The CDR3 extends over 11 amino acids. Germline lookup yields CDR1 MDHEN and CDR2 SYDVKM. V lost 8 bases to trimming and J lost 8 bases, with 12 bases between them. CDR3 sequence reads: CASQEGGGYTF. In nucleotides, the CDR3 is TGTGCCAGCCAGGAGGGTGGAGGCTACACCTTC.

J is TRBJ2-1 and V is TRBV9, with D possibly matching TRBD1 (6 bases). The CDR3 length is 14 residues. The V end lost 1 base, the J end lost 4 bases, and 9 bases lay between the germline ends. Germline values: CDR1 SGDLS, CDR2 YYNGEE. The CDR3 is CASSVQGQYNEQFF. The CDR3 region has the DNA TGTGCCAGCAGCGTACAAGGACAGTACAATGAGCAGTTCTTC.

The V and J genes are TRBV9 and TRBJ2-5; 7 positions agree with TRBD2. The J segment lost 3 bases and the V segment lost 4 bases, leaving 0 bases of the junction unmatched. Germline CDR1 and CDR2: SGDLS and YYNGEE. The CDR3 spans 12 residues. The CDR3 bases are TGTGCCAGCAGCCTAGCGGAAGAGACCCAGTACTTC. Its protein product is CASSLAEETQYF.

The rearrangement uses TRBV21-1 and TRBJ1-6; TRBD1, the D gene given by the table, was not confirmed from the DNA. TRBV21-1 is listed as a pseudogene. The CDR3 contains 15 residues. This CDR3 reads CASSKVRQVNSPLHF. The CDR3 DNA reads TGTGCCAGCAGCAAAGTTAGGCAGGTTAATTCACCCCTCCACTTT.

Concerning this clone: The identical CDR3 is also encoded by other nucleotide sequences in the sample. The V and J genes are TRBV5-1 and TRBJ2-5, with TRBD2 as a possible D gene (7 bases). Germline V gene lookup returns CDR1 SGHRS and CDR2 YFSETQ. CDR3 size: 14 residues. V was clipped by 2 bases and J by 5 bases, with 13 bases between them. The CDR3 region is CASSLEGGKETQYF. The CDR3 DNA sequence: TGCGCCAGCAGCTTAGAGGGGGGGAAGGAGACCCAGTACTTC.

The chain links TRBV19 to TRBJ1-2, with 7 positions matching TRBD1. The CDR3 spans 15 residues. The germline gives CDR1 LNHDA, CDR2 SQIVND (reference sequence). The trim removed 4 bases at V and 4 bases at J, leaving 9 bases unmatched. The CDR3 protein is CASSNQGGAGYGYTF. The DNA of the CDR3 is TGTGCCAGTAGTAACCAAGGGGGCGCGGGCTATGGCTACACCTTC.

The chain employs TRBV5-1 and TRBJ2-1; 10 nucleotides agree with TRBD2. V gave up 0 bases and J gave up 7 bases; unmatched junction bases: 10. Looked up from germline, CDR1 is SGHRS and CDR2 is YFSETQ. This CDR3 spans 17 amino acids. The CDR3 DNA sequence: TGCGCCAGCAGCTTGGTCTCTAGCGGGGGAGGTCAAAATGAGCAGTTCTTC. Protein sequence: CASSLVSSGGGQNEQFF.

The genes are TRBV20-1 and TRBJ1-5; TRBD1 is a possible D gene (6 bases). Germline CDR1 reads DFQATT; CDR2 reads SNEGSKA (reference sequence). V was clipped by 3 bases and J by 5 bases, with 17 bases between them. The CDR3 runs to 15 residues. CDR3 coding DNA: TGCAGTGCTAGTTTGGAAGGCAGGGGAGATCAGCCCCAGCATTTT. It yields the protein CSASLEGRGDQPQHF.

The chain couples TRBV28 to TRBJ2-7, with D perhaps TRBD2 (5 bases). Germline V gene sequence: CDR1 MDHEN, CDR2 SYDVKM. The V and J ends lost 5 bases and 0 bases respectively, with 14 bases between them. This CDR3 comprises 15 residues. This chain's CDR3 is CASSQAGISSYEQYF. In nucleotides, the CDR3 is TGTGCCAGCAGTCAGGCCGGGATTAGCTCCTACGAGCAGTACTTC.

The chain combines TRBV27 with TRBJ1-1; D perhaps matches TRBD1 (6 bases). Germline V gene sequence: CDR1 MNHEY, CDR2 SMNVEV (reference sequence). Trimming pared 7 bases from V and 7 bases from J, leaving 19 bases between. The CDR3 has 14 amino acids. The CDR3 region has the DNA TGTGCCAGCATAGGCCCCAGGGGACGGAGTGAAGCTTTCTTT. Its translation is CASIGPRGRSEAFF.

The J gene is TRBJ1-6, the V gene TRBV5-1; D is possibly TRBD1 (5 bases). The germline CDR1 and CDR2 sequences are SGHRS and YFSETQ. CDR3 length equals 14 residues. V was pared by 0 bases and J by 9 bases, with 10 bases between. The CDR3, as DNA: TGCGCCAGCAGCTTGGGCGATCAGGGTTCACCCCTCCACTTT. It yields the protein CASSLGDQGSPLHF. Full variable domain (remainder filled in from reference TRBV5-1 and TRBJ1-6): KAGVTQTPRYLIKTRGQQVTLSCSPISGHRSVSWYQQTPGQGLQFLFEYFSETQRNKGNFPGRFSGRQFSNSRSEMNVSTLELGDSALYLCASSLGDQGSPLHFGNGTRLTVT.

V is TRBV7-3 and J is TRBJ2-1, with 8 nucleotides matching TRBD2. Germline V gives CDR1 SGHTA, CDR2 FQGTGA. Trimming took 8 bases from V and 0 from J; bases not matched to a gene: 6. The CDR3 length is 15 residues. CDR3 protein: CASAWSGSSYNEQFF. In nucleotides, the CDR3 is TGTGCCAGCGCTTGGAGCGGGAGCTCCTACAATGAGCAGTTCTTC.